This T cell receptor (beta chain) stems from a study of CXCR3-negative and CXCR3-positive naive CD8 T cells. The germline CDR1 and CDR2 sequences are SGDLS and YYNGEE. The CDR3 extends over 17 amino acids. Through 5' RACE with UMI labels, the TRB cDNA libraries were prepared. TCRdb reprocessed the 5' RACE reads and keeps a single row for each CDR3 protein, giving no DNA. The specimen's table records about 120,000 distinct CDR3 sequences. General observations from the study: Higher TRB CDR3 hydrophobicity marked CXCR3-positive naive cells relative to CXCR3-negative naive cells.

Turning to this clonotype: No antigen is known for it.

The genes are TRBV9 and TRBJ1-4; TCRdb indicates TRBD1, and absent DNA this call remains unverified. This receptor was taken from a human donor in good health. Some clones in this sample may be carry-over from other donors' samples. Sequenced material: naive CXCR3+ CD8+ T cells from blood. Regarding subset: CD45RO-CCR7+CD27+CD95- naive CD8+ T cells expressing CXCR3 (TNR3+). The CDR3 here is CASSVSGGGRFNEKLFF.